This entry lists 29 T cell receptor beta chains sequenced from one sample in a study of blood T cells in healthy people across ages (dated by TCRdb to the mid-2010s). Library preparation used 5' RACE. The reads were generated on an Illumina HiSeq 2500. The second PCR ran for roughly 7 to 11 cycles and used a J-beta primer mix along with a sample-barcoded 5' primer. The raw public data were reprocessed by TCRdb itself: fastp quality trimming at Q25, MiXCR clonotype calling, in-frame beta chains only. Here each entry gathers all rows of one CDR3 protein and keeps the most common genes and DNA. This sample gives roughly 1.5 million distinct CDR3 sequences in total; 35% to 45% of them show up just once. The ten largest clones capture just over 4% of the sample. The sequenced material came from blood. These TCRs come from a woman in her late teens or twenties in good health.

The genes are TRBV7-2 and TRBJ2-1; D is ambiguous. The CDR3 consists of 14 residues. Deletions cut 4 bases from V and 4 bases from J, with 11 bases between. CDR1 is SGHTA and CDR2 is FQGNSA in the germline V gene. The CDR3 spells CASSWATAYNEQFF. CDR3 in DNA: TGTGCCAGCAGCTGGGCCACAGCTTACAATGAGCAGTTCTTC.

The chain uses TRBV27 and TRBJ2-7; D possibly matches TRBD1 or TRBD2 (6 bases each). Trimming stripped 2 bases from V and 7 bases from J, with 15 bases between. Germline values: CDR1 MNHEY, CDR2 SMNVEV (reference sequence). This CDR3 spans 14 amino acids. Written as DNA, the CDR3 is TGTGCCAGCAGTTTAGCGGGACACACCAATGAGCAGTACTTC. This gives the protein CASSLAGHTNEQYF.

The chain joins TRBV5-4 to TRBJ2-7; 12 bases fit TRBD2. Trimming cost V 4 bases and J 5 bases; bases outside gene matches: 7. The CDR3 is 15 amino acids. CDR1 and CDR2 (germline): SGHNT, YYREEE (reference sequence). This chain's CDR3 is CASSVTSGGRDEQYF. In DNA, the CDR3 is TGTGCCAGCAGCGTCACTAGCGGGGGGAGGGACGAGCAGTACTTC.

Turning to this clonotype: The junction shows a germline mismatch at one end, possibly a read error. The chain combines TRBV10-3 with TRBJ1-2, with D possibly TRBD1 on 6 matching bases. The CDR3 is 13 residues long. Germline CDR1 is ENHRY and CDR2 is SYGVKD. The CDR3 DNA sequence: TGTGCCAGCAGTGAGAACAGGGTTTTGAGGTACACCTTC. This sequence encodes CASSENRVLRYTF.

The rearrangement links TRBV6-5 to TRBJ2-1, with a tentative D call TRBD1 (5 bases). Trimming pared 0 bases from V and 10 bases from J, leaving 16 bases between. This CDR3 has 15 residues. CDR1 MNHEY and CDR2 SVGAGI come from the germline V gene. CDR3 sequence reads: CASSYSKLQDREQFF. CDR3 bases: TGTGCCAGCAGTTACTCGAAGTTACAGGATCGGGAGCAGTTCTTC.

The chain carries TRBV6-6 and TRBJ2-3; no clear D. V was clipped by 4 bases and J by 3 bases, with 14 bases between them. Germline-derived CDR1 and CDR2 are MNHNY and SVGAGI (reference sequence). This CDR3 is 15 amino acids long. CDR3 residues: CASSSRSERTDTQYF. The CDR3 DNA follows: TGTGCCAGCAGTTCACGCAGCGAGAGGACAGATACGCAGTATTTT.

On this clonotype itself: Its ends do not fully match the called genes, so a read error is possible. The genes are TRBV12-3 or TRBV12-4 and TRBJ1-5; D possibly corresponds to TRBD1 (5 bases). The CDR3 spans 17 residues. CDR3 sequence reads: CTSSDPMGQGSWQPQHF. CDR3 DNA: TGTACCAGCAGTGATCCCATGGGGCAGGGTAGTTGGCAGCCCCAGCATTTT.

V gene TRBV5-6 combines with J gene TRBJ1-5; D call uncertain. V lost 0 bases and J lost 7, with 11 bases in between. The CDR3 has 14 residues. Germline V lookup: CDR1 SGHDT, CDR2 YYEEEE. CDR3 nucleotide sequence: TGTGCCAGCAGCTTGGTGTCGGGAACCCAGCCCCAGCATTTT. Translation gives CASSLVSGTQPQHF.

The chain recombines TRBV13 with TRBJ1-1; no firm D call. Germline V lookup: CDR1 PRHDT, CDR2 FYEKMQ (reference sequence). V lost 2 bases and J 0 bases, leaving 19 bases between the germline ends. The CDR3 is 18 residues long. The CDR3 DNA is TGTGCCAGCAGCTTACGGGGTACTAGACGGAGGATGAACACTGAAGCTTTCTTT. Translation gives CASSLRGTRRRMNTEAFF.

In this sample, this clonotype turned up a few times. The chain joins TRBV7-9 to TRBJ2-1; 11 bases align to TRBD1. After removal of 5 bases from V and 4 bases from J, the junction contained 7 bases not matched to a gene. CDR1 and CDR2 (germline): SEHNR, FQNEAQ (reference sequence). This CDR3 region has 16 residues. DNA for the CDR3: TGTGCCAGCAGCCCATCCGGGACAGGGGGTTACAATGAGCAGTTCTTC. Protein: CASSPSGTGGYNEQFF.

The chain combines TRBV4-1 with TRBJ1-1; D is ambiguous. Trimming took off 0 bases at V and 7 bases at J, with 9 bases between the two ends. Germline CDR1 reads MGHRA; CDR2 reads YSYEKL. The CDR3 is 13 residues long. CDR3: CASSQDHPGEAFF. The CDR3 DNA is TGCGCCAGCAGCCAAGATCACCCGGGTGAAGCTTTCTTT.

This clonotype was recorded a few times. The chain joins TRBV6-6 to TRBJ1-4; D is perhaps TRBD1 (5 bases). The V gene lost 4 bases and the J gene lost 8 bases, with 11 bases spanning the gap. Per the germline V gene, CDR1 is MNHNY and CDR2 is SVGAGI (reference sequence). The CDR3 has 13 amino acids. In DNA form, the CDR3 reads TGTGCCAGCAGTTGGGACCCAAGGGAAAAACTGTTTTTT. Residues: CASSWDPREKLFF.

This sequence joins TRBV28 and TRBJ2-5, with 11 bases fitting TRBD2. The ends lost 5 bases at V and 11 bases at J; junction bases unmatched: 16. This CDR3 contains 16 residues. Germline lookup yields CDR1 MDHEN and CDR2 SYDVKM. The CDR3 coding sequence is TGTGCCAGCAGTCTAGGGACTAGCGGTCTGGGTAATGAGCAGTACTTC. Protein: CASSLGTSGLGNEQYF.

The V and J genes are TRBV29-1 and TRBJ2-7; perhaps TRBD2 as D (6 bases). Between the trimmed V and J ends, which lost 2 bases and 7 bases, there was a span of 18 bases. The germline V gene encodes CDR1 SQVTM and CDR2 ANQGSEA. This CDR3 region has 14 residues. CDR3 loop: CSVELGGAYNEQYF. The CDR3, as DNA: TGCAGCGTTGAATTGGGGGGAGCCTACAATGAGCAGTACTTC.

This sequence joins TRBV19 and TRBJ2-5; D unresolved. The CDR3 is 13 amino acids. Trimming removed 4 bases from V and 3 bases from J, with 9 bases in between. Germline CDR1 reads LNHDA; CDR2 reads SQIVND (reference sequence). The CDR3 DNA sequence: TGTGCCAGTAGTAGAGACACCGAAGAGACCCAGTACTTC. Its translation: CASSRDTEETQYF.

This clonotype was recorded a few times. This chain connects TRBV11-2 to TRBJ2-7; D unclear. CDR1 and CDR2 (germline): SGHAT, FQNNGV. Trimming took 0 bases from V and 5 from J, leaving 11 bases between them. CDR3 length: 14 residues. The CDR3 spells CASSLERNGDEQYF. For the CDR3, the DNA is TGTGCCAGCAGCTTAGAGAGGAATGGCGACGAGCAGTACTTC.

This rearrangement joins TRBV28 to TRBJ2-7; D might be TRBD1 or TRBD2, each matching 5 bases. This CDR3 has 14 amino acids. Trimming removed 3 bases from V and 2 bases from J, with 11 bases in between. The germline V gene has CDR1 MDHEN and CDR2 SYDVKM. The CDR3 here is CASSFPGAPYEQYF. The CDR3 nucleotides read TGTGCCAGCAGTTTCCCCGGGGCCCCCTACGAGCAGTACTTC.

The CDR3 protein is CATATEGNEQYF. In DNA form, the CDR3 reads TGTGCCACCGCGACGGAGGGGAACGAGCAGTACTTC. V is TRBV15 and J is TRBJ2-7; D may be TRBD2 (6 bases). CDR3 length: 12 residues. Trimming left V 8 bases short and J 5 bases short, with 13 bases between. Germline V gene lookup returns CDR1 LNHNV and CDR2 YYDKDF (reference sequence).

The V gene is TRBV6-1, the J gene TRBJ1-5, with D unresolved. Germline V CDR1 and CDR2: MNHNS, SASEGT. V was shortened by 4 bases and J by 1 base, with 14 bases between the two germline ends. The CDR3 runs to 16 residues. The CDR3 bases are TGTGCCAGCAGTGGAACGTATGGCAGGAGCAATCAGCCCCAGCATTTT. Protein: CASSGTYGRSNQPQHF.

This chain joins TRBV4-2 and TRBJ1-1; D is unresolved. Germline V gives CDR1 LGHNA, CDR2 YNFKEQ. The CDR3 covers 17 residues. With 0 bases removed from V and 0 bases from J, the gap between germline ends came to 14 bases. The CDR3 nucleotides read TGTGCCAGCAGCCAAGATCCTGGCTCACTGATGAACACTGAAGCTTTCTTT. It translates to CASSQDPGSLMNTEAFF.

This clonotype has ten or more counts. The V call is TRBV6-5, the J call TRBJ1-2, with TRBD1 as a possible D gene (5 bases). From germline, CDR1 is MNHEY and CDR2 SVGAGI. Trimming cost V 6 bases and J 5 bases, with 13 bases left between them. The CDR3 spans 13 residues. The CDR3 loop is CASSPTVSYGYTF. In DNA form, the CDR3 reads TGTGCCAGCAGCCCGACAGTAAGTTATGGCTACACCTTC.

This clonotype has a handful of counts. This chain uses TRBV3-1 with TRBJ1-4; D is perhaps TRBD1 (6 bases). The germline V and J ends were trimmed by 5 bases and 2 bases, with 9 bases remaining between them. The CDR3 loop spans 14 amino acids. The germline V gene has CDR1 LGHDT and CDR2 YNNKEL (reference sequence). The CDR3 DNA sequence: TGTGCCAGCAGCGGCGGACAGACTAATGAAAAACTGTTTTTT. Translated: CASSGGQTNEKLFF.

This clonotype was detected ten times or more. The V call is TRBV29-1, the J call TRBJ2-5, with 7 nucleotides matching TRBD2. Looked up from germline, CDR1 is SQVTM and CDR2 is ANQGSEA. V gave up 4 bases and J gave up 5 bases; unmatched junction bases: 1. The CDR3 has 11 residues. CDR3: CSVASGETQYF. The DNA for the CDR3 is TGCAGCGTTGCTAGCGGTGAGACCCAGTACTTC.

The chain couples TRBV6-6 to TRBJ2-1, with D possibly called TRBD1 or TRBD2 (5 bases each). The V end lost 6 bases, the J end lost 10 bases, and 22 bases lay between the germline ends. This CDR3 is built from 15 residues. Germline CDR1 MNHNY, CDR2 SVGAGI (reference sequence). This chain's CDR3 is CASSLDRGPEREQFF. CDR3 bases: TGTGCCAGCAGCCTTGACCGGGGACCCGAACGGGAGCAGTTCTTC.

The rearrangement links TRBV6-5 to TRBJ2-2; D unclear. CDR3 length equals 14 residues. Trimming removed 6 bases at V and 0 bases at J, with 8 bases between. Germline assignment: CDR1 MNHEY and CDR2 SVGAGI. In nucleotides, the CDR3 is TGTGCCAGCAGCTGGACGTCGAACACCGGGGAGCTGTTTTTT. Its protein is CASSWTSNTGELFF.

This clonotype was counted between two and nine times. The rearrangement uses TRBV10-3 and TRBJ1-1, with D possibly being TRBD1 (6 bases). Looked up from germline, CDR1 is ENHRY and CDR2 is SYGVKD. The CDR3 loop spans 15 amino acids. V lost 0 bases and J lost 1, with 9 bases in between. CDR3 amino acids: CAISESQGRNTEAFF. In DNA form, the CDR3 reads TGTGCCATCAGTGAGTCCCAGGGGAGGAACACTGAAGCTTTCTTT.

V usage is TRBV10-3 and J usage is TRBJ1-1; 8 bases agree with TRBD1. The ends lost 6 bases at V and 5 bases at J; junction bases unmatched: 5. Germline V gene data show CDR1 as ENHRY and CDR2 as SYGVKD. This CDR3 is 13 amino acids long. The CDR3 loop is CAIRKTGDTEAFF. CDR3 in DNA: TGTGCCATCAGAAAGACAGGGGATACTGAAGCTTTCTTT.

Concerning this clonotype itself: The junction does not match germline at one end; this may be a read error. The gene calls are TRBV7-7 and TRBJ2-1; TRBD1 aligns across 7 bases. CDR1 is SSHAT and CDR2 is FNYEAQ in the germline V gene (reference sequence). This CDR3 spans 14 amino acids. The CDR3 here is CASSLRQGHNEQFF. CDR3 coding DNA: TGTGCTAGCAGCTTAAGACAGGGCCACAATGAGCAGTTCTTC.

The rearrangement joins TRBV11-2 to TRBJ2-5; 12 bases are a match to TRBD2. This CDR3 comprises 19 residues. The trim removed 1 base at V and 2 bases at J, leaving 11 bases unmatched. CDR1 and CDR2 (germline): SGHAT, FQNNGV. CDR3 in amino acids: CASSLAPSGGGYVQETQYF. CDR3 sequence (DNA): TGTGCCAGCAGCTTAGCTCCTAGCGGGGGGGGCTACGTACAAGAGACCCAGTACTTC.